This TCR beta chain is drawn from a study of T cell responses to AZD1222 COVID-19 vaccine. Study results and caveats: Researchers report vaccine-associated CD4 TCRs spanning spike, with dominance at 160-218 and 743-854.

The CDR3 consists of 13 residues. Trimming took 0 bases from V and 5 from J, leaving 8 bases between them. Germline CDR1 is MNHEY and CDR2 is SVGEGT. The protocol was immunoSEQ multiplex PCR, while the TCRdb copy is restricted to in-frame clones and leaves out a portion. The data contain about 100,000 clones, about 88% of them singletons. As concerns this clone: Its cognate antigen is unknown.

Sequenced material: peripheral blood, taken on day 0 of AZD1222 vaccination. This chain links TRBV6-2 or TRBV6-3 with TRBJ2-7; no clear D gene. This sequence was found in an adult in good health. CDR3 DNA sequence: TGTGCCAGCAGTTACTCCGTGGTGGACGAGCAGTACTTC. This encodes CASSYSVVDEQYF.